This T cell receptor beta chain was obtained from a study of radiotherapy plus CTLA-4 blockade in lung cancer. Study-wide points: TCR clones of tumor origin grew in blood after radiotherapy plus ipilimumab.

Looked up from germline, CDR1 is MNHEY and CDR2 is SMNVEV (reference sequence). The CDR3 runs to 16 residues. J was trimmed by 6 bases and V by 2 bases; bases with no gene match: 9. On this clone: The antigen is unknown.

Using immunoSEQ multiplex PCR, the repertoire was profiled, and TCRdb retains in-frame clones only, with some absent. The sample has approximately 85,000 clones; over 80% are singletons. V usage is TRBV27 and J usage is TRBJ2-1; 8 bases are shared with TRBD2. This receptor was identified in a human donor with non-small cell lung cancer that progressed on radiotherapy plus ipilimumab. Specimen: peripheral blood, collected from a patient treated with radiotherapy plus ipilimumab. Written as DNA, the CDR3 is TGTGCCAGCAGTTTACGGGGGACTAGTATTTTCAATGAGCAGTTCTTC. Protein product: CASSLRGTSIFNEQFF.